This TCR beta chain was retrieved from a study of cytomegalovirus exposure and HLA in healthy donors listed by TCRdb under 2017. Notes on the research overall: An earlier analysis of approximately 590 of the donors reported 250 to 300 Gb of sequence data and around 110 million unique TCR beta sequences from roughly 200 million T cells. An early release covering about 600 HLA-typed donors comprised about 300 gigabases of sequencing data and tens of millions of unique TCR sequences. Among the roughly 430 genotyped donors, approximately 76% belonged to the genetic ancestry cluster associated with self-reported Caucasian donors. The study aimed to test whether cataloging public T cell receptors could reveal signatures of past pathogen exposure. The study used immunosequencing to profile the T cell repertoires of hundreds of subjects and linked those repertoires to cytomegalovirus serostatus. In addition to the first cohort of 650 to 800 subjects, a separate validation cohort of 120 different subjects was used. The study combined high-throughput TCR immunosequencing, statistical association of individual TCRs with disease status, and machine learning to predict cytomegalovirus infection status. To study patterns of TCR occurrence, a later analysis re-analyzed previously published TCR beta repertoires from 666 donors and added high-resolution HLA genotyping. Rather than using new phenotypic data, the later analysis identified candidate immune exposures from TCR beta sequences and from how often those sequences occurred across donors. In an earlier analysis of roughly 580 of the donors, high-throughput TCR beta sequencing was used to judge whether each TCR beta V gene segment behaved as functional or pseudogenic. Alongside the repertoire data, information on donor age, sex, ethnicity and CMV serostatus was compiled. A later genetic analysis took genome-wide SNP genotypes for about 55% of the 666 donors and used that subset as a discovery cohort. All discovery cohort repertoires had been generated using a single sequencing platform. Class I and class II HLA loci were covered by the typing at four-digit resolution. The number of donors typed differed by locus, with 629-630 for A, B, C, DRB1 and DQB1, more than 500 for DQA1, 606 for DPA1, and 400 to 490 for DPB1. About 5 DR-DQ haplotypes were handled as single units for association and clustering, since linkage in the cohort was strong. Across roughly 420 genotyped donors of the cohort, an average of about 220,000 unique TCR beta nucleotide sequences per donor were sequenced, and roughly a sixth of those sequences were non-productive.

The library was produced with the immunoSEQ multiplex PCR assay. For the multiplex PCR, a mixture combining 60 forward primers for TCR Vbeta segments and 13 reverse primers for TCR Jbeta segments was used. The CDR3 region of rearranged TCR beta genes was amplified from genomic DNA by a multiplex PCR assay. The amplified TCR beta libraries were sequenced on the Illumina HiSeq System as 87-base-pair reads. The original methods were these. Across the roughly 640 repertoires, a later analysis counted roughly 84 million unique TCR beta chains, around 11 million of which were shared by at least two donors. Raw reads were error-corrected and collapsed into unique sequences with a nearest-neighbor algorithm that merged closely related sequences to remove PCR and sequencing errors. CDR3 sequences were aligned to IMGT reference sequences to assign V, D and J gene segments. For a sequence to be retained, a match of at least six nucleotides was required to both a V gene segment and a J gene segment. Rearrangements were classified as productive when the CDR3 lacked stop codons and remained in frame with V and J, and all other rearrangements were classified as non-productive. Following IMGT convention, CDR3 was defined as the stretch from the second conserved V-encoded cysteine to the conserved J-encoded phenylalanine. Sequences without an unambiguous match to a single V gene segment were excluded from the earlier analysis of about 600 of the donors. An earlier analysis of a few hundred of the donors called V segments functional above 56.7% productive rearrangements and segregating when the between-donor standard deviation exceeded 5%. To diagnose cytomegalovirus status from the catalog of TCR beta chain sequences, a statistical classification framework was built. A later analysis assigned V and J genes by comparing TCR nucleotide sequences with IMGT/GENE-DB human TR gene sequences. Using the TCRdist pipeline, a later analysis assigned CDR3 sequences along with most-parsimonious VDJ recombination scenarios. In a later analysis, each TCR beta chain was defined by its CDR3 amino acid sequence together with its V-gene family, and reads lacking a unique V-gene family were excluded. In a later analysis, 450 to 600 highly shared, low-generation-probability nucleotide sequences were removed to address suspected cross-contamination and a sequencing artifact. In a later analysis, a clonal expansion index for each public chain was calculated from normalized within-repertoire ranks of inferred template counts. A later analysis computed generation probabilities with a VDJ recombination model fitted to out-of-frame rearrangements, and checked the results against IGoR. In a later analysis, TCR-TCR, TCR-HLA and TCR-CMV co-occurrence was scored with hypergeometric tests, and a repertoire-size bias correction was applied to TCR pairs. A later analysis estimated false discovery rates by permuting HLA or CMV assignments 20 times. A later analysis grouped co-occurring TCRs with DBSCAN, adding TCRdist sequence similarity when clustering within HLA-allele-positive subsets. Co-occurrence clustering excluded repertoires with fewer than 30,000 or more than 120,000 public chains, plus five with anomalous nucleotide sharing. TCRdb holds this immuneACCESS table with in-frame rearrangements only. Some clones are missing; in checked studies, unresolved V genes explain under half, and the rest has no known cause. V and J calls and clone size are those listed in that table; D and trimming were worked out from the DNA. The sample table holds 190,000 or so clones, of which around 83% were seen once. The ten largest clones take up 1.5% to 2% of the sample.

The cohort consisted of approximately 690 healthy bone marrow donors. All cohort members were sampled while nominally healthy, although unrecorded immune exposures were likely present. The donor was CMV seronegative and was included in the group of 352 seronegative cohort members. Each donor provided a peripheral blood sample, and peripheral blood mononuclear cells were used for TCR beta sequencing. The Qiagen DNeasy Blood Extraction Kit was used to extract genomic DNA from the blood cell samples. Points on this clone: Its antigen remains unidentified. One base away there is no much larger clone; base qualities are not given.

Summary of the overall study and its limitations: A further reported finding was that TCR beta sequences accurately predicted the HLA-A and HLA-B alleles for most subjects in the first cohort. Because HLA typing was unavailable for some donors at each locus, only the typed subset was used in association tests. Cytomegalovirus status was reported to be diagnosed by the classifier with high specificity and sensitivity in both the original and validation cohorts. The 87-base-pair reads could not distinguish some IMGT-functional V segments, including TRBV6-2 and TRBV6-3, so those segments were excluded. In a later analysis, 16,951 TCR beta sequences were associated with specific HLA alleles at a false discovery rate of 0.05. The presence/absence analyses assumed that sequencing depth was roughly uniform across donors, and that assumption may not be true. When HLA alleles, especially DR and DQ, strongly co-occurred, TCR associations were difficult to assign to individual alleles. Across donors, most TCR sequences were observed very rarely, whereas some public TCRs were present in many individuals. A later analysis found that TCR association rates varied across HLA loci, with DRB1 alleles showing the most associated TCRs and HLA-C alleles the fewest. A cluster of highly shared sequence variants was judged likely to represent a technical artifact of the sequencing pipeline. In a later genetic analysis, fewer N-insertions in productive TCRs were reported among donors in an Asian-associated ancestry cluster than the roughly 640-donor mean. Linkage disequilibrium might explain the correlated functional status among segregating V segments, but an unknown experimental factor could not be excluded. In the study, some 180 TCR beta chains were listed as associated with cytomegalovirus. In this cohort, only TCR beta chains were sequenced, and detectable features were limited by the absence of alpha or paired-chain data. In a later analysis, HLA-associated TCR beta chains were found to be more clonally expanded and to have lower generation probabilities than equally common non-associated chains. CMV serostatus was the only immune exposure information available for the cohort. Because counts were too low, 15 to 20 rarely observed V segments, including chromosome 9 orphons, were left out of the earlier analysis of a few hundred of the donors. In an earlier analysis of approximately 600 of the donors, most TCR beta V segments were observed in productive rearrangements about 87% or about 30% of the time, broadly matching IMGT annotations. A later analysis reported that several top co-occurrence clusters appeared linked to parvovirus B19, influenza, CMV and Epstein-Barr virus. According to a later analysis, most CMV-associated TCR beta chains appeared to be HLA-restricted, and the HLA associations seemed to be driven largely by CMV exposure. In a later genetic analysis, a missense DCLRE1C variant was associated with V-gene and J-gene trimming of TCR beta chains, and the association was replicated in an independent cohort. In vitro tests confirmed that a few of the cytomegalovirus-associated TCR beta chains recognize cytomegalovirus antigens. According to the authors, the approach could potentially be generalized to other disease states and immunological phenotypes.

V has 6 bases trimmed and J has 6 bases trimmed; junction bases matching no gene number 9. Reading the germline V gene gives CDR1 MDHEN and CDR2 SYDVKM. Spanning cysteine to phenylalanine, the CDR3 consists of 15 amino acids. CDR3 DNA only is kept here, 45 bases in frame from base 1. The sequenced sample consisted of PBMCs. The sequence was collected from a man over 45 in good health and CMV-seronegative. The V and J segments used are TRBV28 and TRBJ1-4, with 8 bases aligning to TRBD1. The CDR3 reads as follows: CASRNPTGAYEKLFF. The sequenced DNA: TGTGCCAGCAGAAATCCGACAGGGGCATATGAAAAACTGTTTTTT.